This entry lists 19 T cell receptor beta chains sequenced from one sample in a study of metastatic and nonmetastatic thyroid tumors. Thyroid surgery had not been preceded by any treatment in any patient. TCRdb re-clonotyped the PCR reads through MiXCR. The profile shows roughly 30,000 clones, about 30% of them singletons. The specimen sequenced was blood. The source of these receptors is a female donor with papillary thyroid cancer or a benign thyroid nodule (not recorded which). Some clones in this sample may be carry-over from other donors' samples.

Within the sample, this clone is medium-sized. The chain employs TRBV28 and TRBJ1-6; 10 bases match TRBD1. This CDR3 region has 17 residues. J was trimmed by 5 bases and V by 3 bases; bases with no gene match: 7. From germline, CDR1 is MDHEN and CDR2 SYDVKM. The CDR3 loop reads CASSFSDRGHNNSPLHF. The CDR3 DNA sequence: TGTGCCAGCAGTTTCTCCGACAGGGGGCATAATAATTCACCCCTCCACTTT. The full variable domain, rest sourced from reference TRBV28 and TRBJ1-6, is DVKVTQSSRYLVKRTGEKVFLECVQDMDHENMFWYRQDPGLGLRLIYFSYDVKMKEKGDIPEGYSVSREKKERFSLILESASTNQTSMYLCASSFSDRGHNNSPLHFGNGTRLTVT.

This clone was counted at least ten times. The chain has TRBV5-8 and TRBJ1-1; 11 bases match TRBD1. Germline V lookup: CDR1 SGHTS, CDR2 YDEGEE. The CDR3 is 15 residues long. V gave up 6 bases and J gave up 5 bases; unmatched junction bases: 9. The DNA for the CDR3 is TGTGCCAGCACCCTGGGACAGGGGGTAGGGACTGAAGCTTTCTTT. It encodes CASTLGQGVGTEAFF.

The chain recombines TRBV4-2 with TRBJ1-5; D ambiguous. Trimming cost V 1 base and J 2 bases, with 6 bases left between them. The CDR3 spans 14 residues. The germline V gene has CDR1 LGHNA and CDR2 YNFKEQ. The CDR3 loop is CASSQAGGNQPQHF. In DNA, the CDR3 is TGTGCCAGCAGCCAAGCAGGAGGCAATCAGCCCCAGCATTTT.

This clone was found many times. The junction and the germline gene differ at one end; a read error may be behind it. The genes are TRBV6-2 or TRBV6-3 and TRBJ2-7; 11 bases match TRBD2. CDR1 is MNHEY, CDR2 SVGEGT, per germline. The CDR3 has 15 amino acids. CDR3 in amino acids: CASSYLLAGEMLQYF. The CDR3 nucleotides are TGTGCCAGCAGCTACTTACTAGCGGGAGAAATGTTGCAGTACTTC.

This clone has a count of ten or more. The rearrangement uses TRBV30 and TRBJ2-2, with a possible D match to TRBD1 (6 bases). Germline V gene sequence: CDR1 GTSNPN, CDR2 SVGIG (reference sequence). The CDR3 is made up of 16 amino acids. Trimming took 2 bases from V and 8 from J, leaving 21 bases between them. The CDR3 nucleotides read TGTGCCTGGAGTTCGGCACGAGGGGGAGCGGCTGGGGAGCTGTTTTTT. Translated: CAWSSARGGAAGELFF.

This clone was recorded many times. The chain is built from TRBV20-1 and TRBJ2-7, with D perhaps matching TRBD2 (6 bases). V dropped 3 bases and J dropped 2 bases, with 20 bases sitting between them. Germline V lookup: CDR1 DFQATT, CDR2 SNEGSKA (reference sequence). The CDR3 is 16 amino acids. CDR3 sequence reads: CSARGNRDWTTYEQYF. The CDR3 DNA reads TGCAGTGCTAGGGGGAACCGGGACTGGACTACCTACGAGCAGTACTTC.

This clone was found once. The chain recombines TRBV11-2 with TRBJ1-2; 9 bases align to TRBD1. CDR3 length: 16 amino acids. Trimming cost V 1 base and J 8 bases; bases outside gene matches: 11. Germline CDR1 and CDR2: SGHAT and FQNNGV. Here the CDR3 DNA reads TGTGCCAGCAGCTTAGGGGAGGACAGGGGTTCGAGCGGCTACACCTTC. Its translation: CASSLGEDRGSSGYTF.

The rearrangement uses TRBV28 and TRBJ2-7; no reliable D call. Germline-derived CDR1 and CDR2 are MDHEN and SYDVKM. V shed 6 bases and J shed 4 bases, with 22 bases lying between them. The CDR3 sequence is 16 residues long. CDR3 DNA: TGTGCCAGCAGATCAGCCAGTGGAACTAAAGGTTACGAGCAGTACTTC. This sequence encodes CASRSASGTKGYEQYF.

There are a few counts of this clone. Relative to the germline gene, one junction end is altered; a read error may explain this. For the CDR3, the DNA is TGTGCCAGCAGGAGTGCAGGGAACAATCATCCCCAGCATTTT. Its protein product is CASRSAGNNHPQHF. This sequence joins TRBV27 and TRBJ1-5; D is possibly TRBD1 (5 bases). Germline CDR1 is MNHEY and CDR2 is SMNVEV (reference sequence). The CDR3 consists of 14 residues.

This clone has a count of ten or more. The chain joins TRBV3-1 to TRBJ1-1; weak D call: TRBD1 (5 bases). Germline CDR1 and CDR2: LGHDT and YNNKEL (reference sequence). V was clipped by 4 bases and J by 4 bases, with 7 bases between them. The CDR3 consists of 12 residues. The CDR3 sequence: CASSPQGTEAFF. The CDR3 bases are TGTGCCAGCAGCCCCCAGGGCACTGAAGCTTTCTTT.

CDR3 loop: CASSSRQITGELFF. In DNA, the CDR3 is TGTGCCAGCAGTTCGCGACAGATCACCGGGGAGCTGTTTTTT. The V and J genes are TRBV28 and TRBJ2-2, with D possibly being TRBD1 (5 bases). The CDR3 is 14 residues long. Germline CDR1 is MDHEN and CDR2 is SYDVKM. V was trimmed by 4 bases and J by 4 bases, leaving 10 bases between them.

There are a few counts of this clone. This may come from a read error, since a much larger clone is one base off. Other DNA variants within this sample encode the same CDR3. The chain carries TRBV10-3 and TRBJ1-4, with no clear D. This CDR3 comprises 12 residues. CDR1 is ENHRY, CDR2 SYGVKD, per germline. Written as DNA, the CDR3 is TGTGCCATCAGTGAACCTAACGAAAAACTGTTTTTT. It specifies CAISEPNEKLFF.

The genes are TRBV4-1 and TRBJ2-7, with 7 bases identical to TRBD2. The CDR3 spans 17 residues. With V trimmed by 1 base and J by 0 bases, 9 bases remained unmatched. From germline, CDR1 is MGHRA and CDR2 YSYEKL. The CDR3 protein is CASSQGITREYSYEQYF. CDR3 sequence (DNA): TGCGCCAGCAGCCAAGGGATAACGCGGGAGTACTCCTACGAGCAGTACTTC.

The chain is built from TRBV20-1 and TRBJ2-7; D is undetermined. The CDR3 loop spans 12 amino acids. Germline loops: CDR1 DFQATT, CDR2 SNEGSKA (reference sequence). V was cut by 3 bases and J by 5 bases, with 11 bases left in between. CDR3 loop: CSARDAANEQYF. For the CDR3, the DNA is TGCAGTGCTAGGGATGCGGCCAACGAGCAGTACTTC.

This chain connects TRBV20-1 to TRBJ2-7; tentative D call: TRBD2 (6 bases). This CDR3 comprises 14 residues. The germline V and J ends were trimmed by 2 bases and 0 bases, with 11 bases remaining between them. Germline CDR1 is DFQATT and CDR2 is SNEGSKA (reference sequence). The CDR3 loop reads CSARKRVTSYEQYF. The CDR3 DNA is TGCAGTGCTAGAAAGCGGGTTACCTCCTACGAGCAGTACTTC.

This clone was detected many times. This chain connects TRBV28 to TRBJ1-1, with D perhaps matching TRBD1 (5 bases). Germline V CDR1 and CDR2: MDHEN, SYDVKM. CDR3 length: 13 amino acids. Trimming removed 7 bases from V and 11 bases from J, with 20 bases in between. The CDR3: CASTPSGGRWAFF. The CDR3 nucleotides read TGTGCCAGCACCCCAAGTGGGGGTAGGTGGGCTTTCTTT.

The V and J genes are TRBV20-1 and TRBJ1-6, with a weak D call TRBD1 (5 bases). Germline assignment: CDR1 DFQATT and CDR2 SNEGSKA (reference sequence). Trimming took 3 bases from V and 1 from J, leaving 13 bases between them. CDR3 size: 16 residues. This CDR3 is CSARVQGGSYNSPLHF. The DNA for the CDR3 is TGCAGTGCTAGGGTGCAGGGCGGGTCCTATAATTCACCCCTCCACTTT.

This clone was counted ten times or more. This chain connects TRBV9 to TRBJ2-5; TRBD1 matches 7 bases. Looked up from germline, CDR1 is SGDLS and CDR2 is YYNGEE. Losses at the gene ends were 4 bases for V and 4 bases for J; bases not matched to a gene: 10. This CDR3 has 15 residues. CDR3 amino acids: CASSSSGTEVETQYF. The CDR3 DNA reads TGTGCCAGCAGCTCCTCCGGGACAGAGGTAGAGACCCAGTACTTC.

In regard to this clone: An end of the junction does not agree with germline; a read error may underlie this. The chain joins TRBV6-5 to TRBJ2-1, with a tentative D call TRBD2 (6 bases). The CDR3 covers 15 residues. CDR1 and CDR2 (germline): MNHEY, SVGAGI. The CDR3 here is CASIYGAGNYNEQFF. CDR3 sequence (DNA): TGTGCCAGCATTTACGGGGCGGGGAACTACAATGAGCAGTTCTTC.